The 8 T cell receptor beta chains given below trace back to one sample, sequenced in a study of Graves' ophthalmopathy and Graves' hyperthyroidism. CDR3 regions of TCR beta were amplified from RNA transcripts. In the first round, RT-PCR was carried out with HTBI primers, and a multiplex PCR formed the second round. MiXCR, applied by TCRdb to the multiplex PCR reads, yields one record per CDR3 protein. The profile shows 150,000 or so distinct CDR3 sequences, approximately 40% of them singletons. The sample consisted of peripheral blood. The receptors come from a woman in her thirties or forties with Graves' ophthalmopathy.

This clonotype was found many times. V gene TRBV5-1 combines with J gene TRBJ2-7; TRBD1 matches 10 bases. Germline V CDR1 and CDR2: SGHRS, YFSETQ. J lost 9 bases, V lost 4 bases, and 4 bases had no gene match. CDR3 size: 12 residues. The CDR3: CASSATGGVQYF. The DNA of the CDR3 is TGCGCCAGCAGCGCGACAGGGGGCGTGCAGTACTTC.

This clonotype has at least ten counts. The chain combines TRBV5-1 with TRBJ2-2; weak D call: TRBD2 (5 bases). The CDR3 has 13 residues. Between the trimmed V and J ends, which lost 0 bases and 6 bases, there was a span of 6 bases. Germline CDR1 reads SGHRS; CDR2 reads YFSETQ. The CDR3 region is CASSLVEAGELFF. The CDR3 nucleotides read TGCGCCAGCAGCTTGGTGGAGGCCGGGGAGCTGTTTTTT.

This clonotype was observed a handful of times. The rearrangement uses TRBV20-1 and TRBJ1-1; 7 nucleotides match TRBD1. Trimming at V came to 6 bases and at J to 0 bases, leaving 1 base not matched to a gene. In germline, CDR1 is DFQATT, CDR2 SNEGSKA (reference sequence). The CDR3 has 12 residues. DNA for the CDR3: TGCAGTGCCAGGGGGGTGAACACTGAAGCTTTCTTT. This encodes CSARGVNTEAFF.

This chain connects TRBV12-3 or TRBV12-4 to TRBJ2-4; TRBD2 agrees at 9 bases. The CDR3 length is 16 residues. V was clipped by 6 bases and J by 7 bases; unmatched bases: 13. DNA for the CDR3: TGTGCCAGCAGGCGGACAGGAGCGGGAGGTCGGAACATTCAGTACTTC. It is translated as CASRRTGAGGRNIQYF.

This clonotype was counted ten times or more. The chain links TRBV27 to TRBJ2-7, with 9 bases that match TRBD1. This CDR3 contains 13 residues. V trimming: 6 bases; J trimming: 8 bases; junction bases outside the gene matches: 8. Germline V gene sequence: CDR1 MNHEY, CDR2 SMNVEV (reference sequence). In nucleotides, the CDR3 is TGTGCCAGCAGCCGGGGGGACAGGGCGAAGCAGTACTTC. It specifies CASSRGDRAKQYF.

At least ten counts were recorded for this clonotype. As DNA, the CDR3 is TGTGCCAGCAGCTTGGACAGGAGCGGGCCCCAGCATTTT. Translation: CASSLDRSGPQHF. V is TRBV12-3 or TRBV12-4 and J is TRBJ1-5, with 7 nucleotides matching TRBD1. V lost 6 bases to trimming and J lost 9 bases; unmatched junction nucleotides: 8. This CDR3 spans 13 amino acids.

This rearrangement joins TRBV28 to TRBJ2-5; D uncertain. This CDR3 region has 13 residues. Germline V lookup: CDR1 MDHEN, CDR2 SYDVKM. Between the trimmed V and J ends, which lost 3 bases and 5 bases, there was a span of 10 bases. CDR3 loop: CASSLESPETQYF. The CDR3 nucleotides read TGTGCCAGCAGTTTGGAGTCCCCGGAGACCCAGTACTTC.

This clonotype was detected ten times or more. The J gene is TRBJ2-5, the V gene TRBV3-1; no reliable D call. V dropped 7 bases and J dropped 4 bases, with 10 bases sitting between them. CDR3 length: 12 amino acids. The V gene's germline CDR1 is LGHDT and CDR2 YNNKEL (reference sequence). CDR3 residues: CASKSLGETQYF. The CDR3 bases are TGTGCCAGCAAGTCCTTAGGAGAGACCCAGTACTTC.